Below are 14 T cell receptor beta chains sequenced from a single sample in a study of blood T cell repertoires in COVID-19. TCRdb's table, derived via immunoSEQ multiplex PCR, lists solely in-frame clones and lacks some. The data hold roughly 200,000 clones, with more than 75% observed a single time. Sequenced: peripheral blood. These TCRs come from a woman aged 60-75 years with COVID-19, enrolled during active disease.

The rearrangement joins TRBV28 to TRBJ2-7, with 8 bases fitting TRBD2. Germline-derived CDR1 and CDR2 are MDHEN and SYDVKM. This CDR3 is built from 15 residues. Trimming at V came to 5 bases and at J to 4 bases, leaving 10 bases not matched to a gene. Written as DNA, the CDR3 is TGTGCCAGCAGTCCCCGGGGGGGCGTTAGTTACGAGCAGTACGTC. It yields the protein CASSPRGGVSYEQYV.

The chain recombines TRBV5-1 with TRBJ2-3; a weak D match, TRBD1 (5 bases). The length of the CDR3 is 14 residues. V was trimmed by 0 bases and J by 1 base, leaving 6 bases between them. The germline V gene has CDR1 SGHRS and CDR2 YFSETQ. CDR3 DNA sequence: TGCGCCAGCAGCTTGGGACAGCGCACAGATACGCAGTATTTT. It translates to CASSLGQRTDTQYF.

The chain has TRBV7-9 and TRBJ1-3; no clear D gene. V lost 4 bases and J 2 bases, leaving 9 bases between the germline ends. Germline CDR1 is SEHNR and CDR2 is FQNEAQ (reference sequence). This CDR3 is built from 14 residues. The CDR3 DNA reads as TGTGCCAGCAGCTCTTGGACTACTGGAAACACCATATATTTT. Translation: CASSSWTTGNTIYF. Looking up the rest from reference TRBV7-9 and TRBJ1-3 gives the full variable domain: DTGVSQNPRHKITKRGQNVTFRCDPISEHNRLYWYRQTLGQGPEFLTYFQNEAQLEKSRLLSDRFSAERPKGSFSTLEIQRTEQGDSAMYLCASSSWTTGNTIYFGEGSWLTVV.

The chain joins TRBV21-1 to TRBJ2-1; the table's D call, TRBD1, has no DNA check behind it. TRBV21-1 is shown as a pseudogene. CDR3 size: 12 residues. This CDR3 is CASSIPGQGAFF. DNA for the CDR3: TGTGCCAGCAGCATACCGGGACAGGGCGCGTTCTTC.

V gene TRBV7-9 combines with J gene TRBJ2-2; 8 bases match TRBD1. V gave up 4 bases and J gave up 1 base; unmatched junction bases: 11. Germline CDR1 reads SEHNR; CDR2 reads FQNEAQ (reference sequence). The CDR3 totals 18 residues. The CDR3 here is CASSSTTGTGLNTGELFF. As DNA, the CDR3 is TGTGCCAGCAGCTCGACCACCGGGACAGGCCTGAACACCGGGGAGCTGTTTTTT.

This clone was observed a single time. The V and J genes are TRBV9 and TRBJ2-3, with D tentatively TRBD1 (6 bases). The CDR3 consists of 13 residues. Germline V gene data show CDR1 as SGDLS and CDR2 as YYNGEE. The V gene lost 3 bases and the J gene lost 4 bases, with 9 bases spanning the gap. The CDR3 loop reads CASSGYRADTQYF. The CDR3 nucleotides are TGTGCCAGCAGCGGTTACAGGGCAGATACGCAGTATTTT.

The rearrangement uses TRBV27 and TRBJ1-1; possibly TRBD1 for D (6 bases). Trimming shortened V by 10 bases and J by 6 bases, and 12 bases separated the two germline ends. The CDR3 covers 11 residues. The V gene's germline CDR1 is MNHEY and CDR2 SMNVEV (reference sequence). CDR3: CATGRGSEAFF. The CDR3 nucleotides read TGTGCCACCGGCAGGGGATCTGAAGCTTTCTTT.

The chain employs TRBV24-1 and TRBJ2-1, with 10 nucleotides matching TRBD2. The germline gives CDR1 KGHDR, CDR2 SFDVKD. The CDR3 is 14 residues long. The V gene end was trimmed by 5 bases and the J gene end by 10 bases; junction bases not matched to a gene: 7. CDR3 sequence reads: CATSASGRAGEQFF. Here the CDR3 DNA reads TGTGCCACCAGTGCCAGCGGGAGGGCCGGGGAGCAGTTCTTC.

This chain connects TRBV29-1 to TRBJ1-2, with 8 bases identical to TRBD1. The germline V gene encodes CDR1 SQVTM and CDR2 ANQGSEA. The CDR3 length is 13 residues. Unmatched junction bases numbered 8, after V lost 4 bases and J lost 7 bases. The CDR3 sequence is CSVGSQGAGGYTF. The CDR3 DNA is TGCAGCGTTGGCTCGCAGGGGGCGGGTGGCTACACCTTC.

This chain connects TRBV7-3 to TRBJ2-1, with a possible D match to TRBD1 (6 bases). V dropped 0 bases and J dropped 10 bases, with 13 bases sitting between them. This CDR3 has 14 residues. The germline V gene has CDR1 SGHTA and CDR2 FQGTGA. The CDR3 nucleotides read TGTGCCAGCAGCTTAACCCACAGGGCGAGGGAGCAGTTCTTC. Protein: CASSLTHRAREQFF.

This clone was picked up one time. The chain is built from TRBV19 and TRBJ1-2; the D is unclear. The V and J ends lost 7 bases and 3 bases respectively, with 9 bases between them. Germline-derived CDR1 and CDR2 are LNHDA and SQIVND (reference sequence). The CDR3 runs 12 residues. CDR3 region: CASKGDYYGYTF. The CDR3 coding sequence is TGTGCCAGTAAGGGAGATTACTATGGCTACACCTTC.

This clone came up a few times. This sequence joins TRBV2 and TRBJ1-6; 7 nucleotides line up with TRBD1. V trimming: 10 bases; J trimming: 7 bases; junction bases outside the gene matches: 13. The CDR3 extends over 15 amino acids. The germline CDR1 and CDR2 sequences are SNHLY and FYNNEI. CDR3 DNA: TGTGCCACCCCTAGCACGGGACAGTTGAATTCACCCCTCCACTTT. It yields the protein CATPSTGQLNSPLHF.

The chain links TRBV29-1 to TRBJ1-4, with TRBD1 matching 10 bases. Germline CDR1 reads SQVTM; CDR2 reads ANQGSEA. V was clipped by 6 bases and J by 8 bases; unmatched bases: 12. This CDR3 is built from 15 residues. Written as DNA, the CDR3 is TGCAGCGTCGGTAAAAAGACAGGGGGCAGCGAAAAACTGTTTTTT. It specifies CSVGKKTGGSEKLFF.

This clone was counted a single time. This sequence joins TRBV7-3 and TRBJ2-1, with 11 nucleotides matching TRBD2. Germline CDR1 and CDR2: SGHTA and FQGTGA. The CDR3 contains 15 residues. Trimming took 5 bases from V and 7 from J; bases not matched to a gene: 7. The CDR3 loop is CASSLTSGRRNEQFF. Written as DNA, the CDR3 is TGTGCCAGCAGCCTCACTAGCGGGAGAAGGAATGAGCAGTTCTTC.